What follows is one T cell receptor (beta chain) and its context. Its specificity is not known. The PCR ran on 60 Vbeta and 13 Jbeta primers. The method was immunoSEQ multiplex PCR; TCRdb's version includes in-frame clones alone and lacks a portion of them. Of 200,000 to 250,000 clones listed, over 75% were seen once; the top ten hold roughly 1.3%. The sample is drawn from a study of cytomegalovirus exposure and HLA in healthy donors. Overall study results and limits: TCR beta sequences reportedly predicted most subjects' HLA-A and HLA-B alleles accurately.

CDR1 and CDR2 from the germline V gene are MNHNY and SVGAGI (reference sequence). The CDR3 spans 15 residues. V gave up 7 bases and J gave up 6 bases, with 18 bases separating them. The J gene is TRBJ1-4, the V gene TRBV6-6; D not resolved. Sequencing was performed on PBMCs. The sequence came from a human donor in good health. CDR3 in DNA: TGTGCCAGCACTAAAGACTTCGGAGGTCATGAAAAACTGTTTTTT. It yields the protein CASTKDFGGHEKLFF.